In its sample, the clone carrying this T cell receptor (beta chain) was seen once. As originally analysed: Estimates of nucleated cell counts were drawn from the amplification of reference gene primers. The repertoire was sequenced with immunoSEQ multiplex PCR; TCRdb's copy has only in-frame clones and lacks some. D and trimming were read from the DNA, whereas the V and J calls and clone size are those reported in that table. The sample records under 75,000 clones, around 90% being singletons. The sample comes from a study of blood T cell repertoires in COVID-19. Background on the study: From T cells, B-cell-depleted T cells, or PBMCs came the material, which was cDNA or gDNA.

This CDR3 has 16 residues. CDR1 LNHDA and CDR2 SQIVND come from the germline V gene (reference sequence). V lost 4 bases, J lost 3 bases, and 9 bases stayed unmatched. This sequence originates from a woman older than 75 with active COVID-19. The specimen was peripheral blood. V usage is TRBV19 and J usage is TRBJ2-3; TRBD2 agrees at 8 bases. The CDR3 is CASSTPQRGLTDTQYF. The CDR3 bases are TGTGCCAGTAGTACCCCTCAGCGGGGGCTTACAGATACGCAGTATTTT.